The subject of this entry is one TCR beta chain. Its antigen is currently unknown. Use of 60 Vbeta and 13 Jbeta primers characterized the PCR. Sequencing used immunoSEQ multiplex PCR; TCRdb keeps in-frame clones, though not all of them. The sample carries some 200,000 clones, about four fifths recorded once. This specimen belongs to a study of cytomegalovirus exposure and HLA in healthy donors. For the study at large: The early release's HLA-typed donors yielded approximately 82 million unique TCRs. Whole-study findings and limits: One variant, a missense change in DCLRE1C, was linked in a later analysis to TCR beta V- and J-gene trimming.

This CDR3 contains 14 residues. In germline, CDR1 is SGHRS, CDR2 YFSETQ. V lost 4 bases, J lost 4 bases, and 14 bases lay in between. This chain uses TRBV5-1 with TRBJ1-1; no definite D call. Sequenced sample: PBMCs. The clonotype originates from a woman in her forties or fifties in good health and CMV-seronegative. The CDR3 DNA reads as TGCGCCAGCAGCAGGACGGTCGGAGGCACTGAAGCTTTCTTT. It codes for CASSRTVGGTEAFF.